These 32 T cell receptor beta chains share one sample of origin, sequenced in a study of radiation and T cells in renal cell carcinoma. Time point in this sample: blood 4 weeks post-SBRT, at nephrectomy. The treatment is: 15 Gy SBRT to primary tumor, nephrectomy 4 weeks later. The assay was immunoSEQ multiplex PCR, and TCRdb's table has in-frame clones only and misses some. The profile shows some 150,000 clones, around nine tenths of them singletons. This specimen consisted of blood, obtained from a patient whose treatment included radiotherapy and nephrectomy. The origin of the receptors is a woman aged 45 to 65 with renal cell carcinoma.

Only one count was recorded for this clone. The V gene is TRBV14, the J gene TRBJ2-1; D gene uncertain. From germline, CDR1 is SGHDN and CDR2 FVKESK. V lost 1 base, J lost 0 bases, and 10 bases lay in between. The CDR3 totals 16 residues. The CDR3 is CASSQGHTNSYNEQFF. The CDR3 nucleotides read TGTGCCAGCAGCCAAGGTCACACCAACTCCTACAATGAGCAGTTCTTC.

Of note for this clone: Relative to the germline gene, one junction end is altered; a read error may explain this. The chain couples TRBV2 to TRBJ1-4, with unresolved D. CDR1 is SNHLY and CDR2 is FYNNEI in the germline V gene. CDR3 length: 12 amino acids. CDR3 in amino acids: CASSERIRDQSF. CDR3 coding DNA: TGTGCCAGCAGTGAAAGGATCAGAGACCAAAGTTTT.

The chain uses TRBV7-8 and TRBJ1-4; D possibly corresponds to TRBD1 (5 bases). This CDR3 is 13 amino acids long. V was shortened by 4 bases and J by 12 bases, with 15 bases between the two germline ends. Germline V gene sequence: CDR1 SGHVS, CDR2 FQNEAQ. In nucleotides, the CDR3 is TGTGCCAGCAGCTCCCACCCAGGGAGCGAACTGTTTTTT. This sequence encodes CASSSHPGSELFF.

J is TRBJ2-5 and V is TRBV5-1, with TRBD2 as a possible D gene (5 bases). The DNA end is more similar to TRBJ2-7, so the J call may be wrong. Germline V lookup: CDR1 SGHRS, CDR2 YFSETQ. The CDR3 is made up of 15 amino acids. The CDR3 DNA follows: TGCGCCAGCAGCTTGGGTGGAGGTACCTTCTACGAGCAGTACTTC. This codes for CASSLGGGTFYEQYF.

This clone was recorded only once. The gene calls are TRBV4-3 and TRBJ2-7; possibly TRBD1 or TRBD2 for D (5 bases each). Germline V gives CDR1 LGHNA, CDR2 YSLEER. The CDR3 contains 14 residues. Trimming took off 3 bases at V and 1 base at J, with 10 bases between the two ends. The CDR3, as DNA: TGCGCCAGCAGCCACTGGGGGAGATCCTACGAGCAGTACTTC. Its protein product is CASSHWGRSYEQYF.

V gene TRBV28 combines with J gene TRBJ1-6, with 9 nucleotides matching TRBD1. V dropped 3 bases and J dropped 8; count of bases not matched to a gene: 8. The CDR3 length is 16 residues. Germline CDR1 and CDR2: MDHEN and SYDVKM. The CDR3 is CASSFVRQGGDSPLHF. CDR3 in DNA: TGTGCCAGCAGTTTTGTGAGACAGGGGGGCGATTCACCCCTCCACTTT.

CDR3 sequence (DNA): TGCGCCAGCAGCTACGGGGAGCAGCAATACACAGATACGCAGTATTTT. This sequence encodes CASSYGEQQYTDTQYF. The genes are TRBV5-1 and TRBJ2-3, with D possibly being TRBD2 (5 bases). Per germline, CDR1 SGHRS and CDR2 YFSETQ. V lost 3 bases and J lost 2, with 16 bases in between. This CDR3 has 16 amino acids.

The chain joins TRBV15 to TRBJ1-6; perhaps TRBD1 as D (5 bases). In germline, CDR1 is LNHNV, CDR2 YYDKDF (reference sequence). The CDR3 is 15 residues long. The ends were cut back, 0 bases at V and 10 bases at J, with 13 bases in the middle. The CDR3 is CATSRDRARASPLHF. CDR3 bases: TGTGCCACCAGCAGAGATAGGGCCAGGGCCTCACCCCTCCACTTT.

The V call is TRBV4-2, the J call TRBJ1-6, with D unresolved. Germline lookup yields CDR1 LGHNA and CDR2 YNFKEQ. Trimming cost V 0 bases and J 10 bases, with 13 bases left between them. CDR3 length: 15 residues. The DNA for the CDR3 is TGTGCCAGCAGCCAAGAGTGGAAGGGAGGGTCACCCCTCCACTTT. Translated, it gives CASSQEWKGGSPLHF.

The chain carries TRBV28 and TRBJ2-7; a weak D match, TRBD2 (5 bases). Deletions cut 6 bases from V and 4 bases from J, with 13 bases between. Germline V gene lookup returns CDR1 MDHEN and CDR2 SYDVKM. This CDR3 spans 13 amino acids. Here the CDR3 DNA reads TGTGCCAGCAGCCCCCGGGGAGTTTACGAGCAGTACTTC. Translation gives CASSPRGVYEQYF.

This chain uses TRBV4-2 with TRBJ1-2; D remains unclear. Germline lookup yields CDR1 LGHNA and CDR2 YNFKEQ. This CDR3 contains 14 residues. V was cut by 0 bases and J by 7 bases, with 12 bases left in between. CDR3 protein: CASSQDTTRSGYTF. The DNA of the CDR3 is TGTGCCAGCAGCCAAGATACGACGAGGAGTGGCTACACCTTC.

This clone appeared a few times. The chain recombines TRBV30 with TRBJ1-6, with D possibly matching TRBD1 (5 bases). The length of the CDR3 is 13 residues. Trimming cost V 1 base and J 8 bases, with 9 bases left between them. Per germline, CDR1 GTSNPN and CDR2 SVGIG (reference sequence). CDR3 residues: CAWSEGPDSPLHF. CDR3 in DNA: TGTGCCTGGAGTGAGGGACCGGATTCACCCCTCCACTTT.

This clone appeared a few times. The genes are TRBV5-1 and TRBJ2-3, with TRBD2 matching 10 bases. With V trimmed by 2 bases and J by 6 bases, 3 bases remained unmatched. Per germline, CDR1 SGHRS and CDR2 YFSETQ. This CDR3 is 14 amino acids long. The CDR3 DNA reads as TGCGCCAGCAGCTTCGGGACTAGCGACGATACGCAGTATTTT. Amino acids: CASSFGTSDDTQYF.

J is TRBJ2-7 and V is TRBV5-5; 11 nucleotides agree with TRBD2. In germline, CDR1 is SGHKS, CDR2 YYEKEE (reference sequence). The CDR3 is made up of 15 amino acids. V lost 4 bases and J lost 3; bases outside the gene matches: 6. The CDR3 sequence is CASSAGLADLYEQYF. The CDR3 DNA sequence: TGTGCCAGCAGCGCGGGACTAGCGGACCTCTACGAGCAGTACTTC.

The chain couples TRBV27 to TRBJ1-3; a weak D match, TRBD1 (6 bases). This CDR3 has 16 residues. CDR1 and CDR2 (germline): MNHEY, SMNVEV (reference sequence). V shed 6 bases and J shed 0 bases, with 15 bases lying between them. In DNA form, the CDR3 reads TGTGCCAGCAGCCGGGGGGCGCCCAGCTCTGGAAACACCATATATTTT. Its protein is CASSRGAPSSGNTIYF.

There are a few counts of this clone. The rearrangement joins TRBV30 to TRBJ1-5; D not certain. The V gene lost 1 base and the J gene lost 3 bases, with 7 bases spanning the gap. CDR3 length: 13 amino acids. Looked up from germline, CDR1 is GTSNPN and CDR2 is SVGIG (reference sequence). For the CDR3, the DNA is TGTGCCTGGAGTGGACGGAACAATCAGCCCCAGCATTTT. It translates to CAWSGRNNQPQHF.

The rearrangement links TRBV29-1 to TRBJ2-3; TRBD1 agrees at 9 bases. The germline V gene encodes CDR1 SQVTM and CDR2 ANQGSEA. This CDR3 spans 13 amino acids. Losses at the gene ends were 6 bases for V and 4 bases for J; bases not matched to a gene: 5. CDR3 in amino acids: CSVHRQGADTQYF. The CDR3 DNA follows: TGCAGCGTCCATCGACAGGGGGCAGATACGCAGTATTTT.

In its sample, this clone was seen once. This chain links TRBV19 with TRBJ1-5; a possible D gene is TRBD1 (6 bases). V shed 5 bases and J shed 0 bases, with 14 bases lying between them. The CDR3 loop spans 16 amino acids. Germline CDR1 reads LNHDA; CDR2 reads SQIVND (reference sequence). CDR3 coding DNA: TGTGCCAGTAGTCTTCCGGGACAAAATAGCAATCAGCCCCAGCATTTT. Amino acid sequence: CASSLPGQNSNQPQHF.

This chain links TRBV29-1 with TRBJ2-3; 7 bases line up with TRBD1. Germline values: CDR1 SQVTM, CDR2 ANQGSEA. The CDR3 length is 13 residues. J was trimmed by 2 bases and V by 7 bases; bases with no gene match: 6. CDR3 loop: CSAEDRITDTQYF. CDR3 coding DNA: TGCAGCGCTGAGGACAGGATCACAGATACGCAGTATTTT.

This clone was recorded a few times. This rearrangement joins TRBV5-8 to TRBJ1-1; D gene ambiguous. Germline CDR1 is SGHTS and CDR2 is YDEGEE. Trimming pared 4 bases from V and 11 bases from J, leaving 12 bases between. CDR3 length equals 11 residues. Written as DNA, the CDR3 is TGTGCCAGCAGCCCCGGGTGGGAGGCTTTCTTT. Translated, it gives CASSPGWEAFF.

The V and J genes are TRBV28 and TRBJ2-1; D gene ambiguous. The CDR3 runs 15 residues. Germline CDR1 and CDR2: MDHEN and SYDVKM. Trimming left V 7 bases short and J 0 bases short, with 13 bases between. The CDR3 region is CASNSVKNSYNEQFF. In DNA, the CDR3 is TGTGCCAGCAACTCAGTGAAGAACTCCTACAATGAGCAGTTCTTC.

The chain joins TRBV19 to TRBJ1-2, with D uncertain. Germline V CDR1 and CDR2: LNHDA, SQIVND (reference sequence). The CDR3 spans 14 residues. Trimming removed 5 bases at V and 7 bases at J, with 17 bases between. CDR3 DNA: TGTGCCAGTAGTCATTCGCCCTCATGGGGTGGCTACACCTTC. Amino acid sequence: CASSHSPSWGGYTF.

This clone has only a few counts. The V call is TRBV15, the J call TRBJ1-1; 8 bases align to TRBD1. The CDR3 spans 10 residues. Trimming at V came to 8 bases and at J to 11 bases, leaving 4 bases not matched to a gene. Germline V gene sequence: CDR1 LNHNV, CDR2 YYDKDF (reference sequence). The CDR3, as DNA: TGTGCCACCTCGGACAGGGTTGCTTTCTTT. Translating it yields CATSDRVAFF.

The J gene is TRBJ1-1, the V gene TRBV11-2; no definite D call. Germline V gene data show CDR1 as SGHAT and CDR2 as FQNNGV. Between the trimmed V and J ends, which lost 0 bases and 1 base, there was a span of 6 bases. The CDR3 loop spans 14 amino acids. In DNA form, the CDR3 reads TGTGCCAGCAGCTTAGATCTAGGGAACACTGAAGCTTTCTTT. Translating it yields CASSLDLGNTEAFF.

Turning to this clone: Different DNA sequences within this sample yield the same CDR3. The chain is built from TRBV11-2 and TRBJ1-6; possibly TRBD1 for D (5 bases). Per germline, CDR1 SGHAT and CDR2 FQNNGV. Trimming shortened V by 1 base and J by 7 bases, and 11 bases separated the two germline ends. The CDR3 runs 15 residues. For the CDR3, the DNA is TGTGCCAGCAGCTTAGGCCAGGGTGGGAATTCACCCCTCCACTTT. It specifies CASSLGQGGNSPLHF.

There are a few counts of this clone. The chain carries TRBV7-2 and TRBJ1-5, with D unclear. Germline assignment: CDR1 SGHTA and CDR2 FQGNSA. V lost 4 bases to trimming and J lost 8 bases, with 9 bases between them. The CDR3 extends over 12 amino acids. This chain's CDR3 is CASSSTLEPQHF. CDR3 in DNA: TGTGCCAGCAGCTCTACGTTGGAGCCCCAGCATTTT.

V usage is TRBV7-2 and J usage is TRBJ1-1, with D uncertain. CDR1 is SGHTA and CDR2 is FQGNSA in the germline V gene. The CDR3 is 14 amino acids. Trimming left V 1 base short and J 1 base short, with 7 bases between. For the CDR3, the DNA is TGTGCCAGCAGCTTAGTGGTACAGAACACTGAAGCTTTCTTT. Protein product: CASSLVVQNTEAFF.

The chain recombines TRBV10-2 with TRBJ2-7; D is perhaps TRBD2 (6 bases). Germline-derived CDR1 and CDR2 are WSHSY and SAAADI. The CDR3 length is 13 residues. V was trimmed by 6 bases and J by 5 bases, leaving 14 bases between them. The CDR3 loop is CASRLGTRDEQYF. DNA for the CDR3: TGCGCCAGCAGACTGGGGACTCGGGACGAGCAGTACTTC.

V gene TRBV5-4 combines with J gene TRBJ2-7, with 7 bases fitting TRBD2. J gave up 2 bases and V 4 bases, and 9 bases lay outside the gene matches. The CDR3 has 15 residues. Germline values: CDR1 SGHNT, CDR2 YYREEE (reference sequence). CDR3 nucleotides: TGTGCCAGCAGCACCGGGACTACCTTCACCTACGAGCAGTACTTC. It translates to CASSTGTTFTYEQYF.

The J gene is TRBJ2-3, the V gene TRBV6-4, with TRBD1 matching 8 bases. CDR1 and CDR2 from the germline V gene are MRHNA and SNTAGT. J gave up 6 bases and V 2 bases, and 1 base lay outside the gene matches. The CDR3 totals 13 residues. In nucleotides, the CDR3 is TGTGCCAGCAGTGACCGACAGGGGGATACGCAGTATTTT. It yields the protein CASSDRQGDTQYF.

This clone was seen just once. This chain uses TRBV5-1 with TRBJ2-5; D unclear. Trimming stripped 0 bases from V and 7 bases from J, with 10 bases between. Germline V gene data show CDR1 as SGHRS and CDR2 as YFSETQ. The CDR3 length is 13 residues. CDR3 amino acids: CASSLEGPRTQYF. DNA for the CDR3: TGCGCCAGCAGCTTGGAAGGCCCGAGGACCCAGTACTTC.

The rearrangement uses TRBV4-1 and TRBJ1-5; the D gene is possibly TRBD1 (5 bases). V lost 1 base, J lost 6 bases, and 16 bases lay in between. This CDR3 has 16 residues. Germline V gene lookup returns CDR1 MGHRA and CDR2 YSYEKL. The CDR3 coding sequence is TGCGCCAGCAGCCAAGTAGGCAGGGTTTGGGGTCAGCCCCAGCATTTT. This codes for CASSQVGRVWGQPQHF.